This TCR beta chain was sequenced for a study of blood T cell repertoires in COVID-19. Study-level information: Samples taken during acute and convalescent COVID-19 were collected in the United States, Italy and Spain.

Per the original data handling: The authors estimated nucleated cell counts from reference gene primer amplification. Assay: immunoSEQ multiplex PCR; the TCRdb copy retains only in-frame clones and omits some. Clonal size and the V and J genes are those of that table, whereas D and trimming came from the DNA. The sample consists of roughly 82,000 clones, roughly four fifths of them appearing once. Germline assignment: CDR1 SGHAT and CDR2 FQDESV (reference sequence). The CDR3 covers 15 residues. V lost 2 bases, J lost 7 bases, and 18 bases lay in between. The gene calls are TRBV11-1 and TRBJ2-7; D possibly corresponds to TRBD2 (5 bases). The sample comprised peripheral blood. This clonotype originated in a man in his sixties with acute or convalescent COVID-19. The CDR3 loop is CASSLSNGLYGEQYF. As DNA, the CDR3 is TGTGCCAGCAGCTTATCTAACGGACTCTATGGGGAGCAGTACTTC.